Given below is one TCR beta chain in context. The specificity of this receptor is unknown. No much larger clonotype is one base removed from it; base qualities were not supplied. This record comes from a study of blood T cell repertoires in COVID-19 (dated by TCRdb to the early 2020s). Regarding the study in general: Collaborator samples came from the United States, Italy and Spain and covered acute and convalescent phases of COVID-19. Deeply sampled blood TCRbeta repertoires from subjects exposed to, actively infected with, or recovered from COVID-19 were included in the dataset. Samples were obtained from the ongoing ImmuneRACE study (first 160 participants) and from about 1,300 subjects provided by 6 global collaborators. Nearly every sample came with metadata listing a de-identified subject ID, COVID-19 status, age in years and sex. The material from the prospective study consisted of cDNA or gDNA derived from T cells, B-cell-depleted T cells, or PBMCs. Where HLA class I and class II types were available, the types were taken from metadata supplied by the sample provider, not from assay-based typing. The repertoires were made available in a free public database intended to serve as a resource for research on the immune response to SARS-CoV-2.

TCRbeta CDR3 regions were amplified from genomic DNA by means of the immunoSEQ Assay, a bias-controlled multiplex PCR. On the authors' methods: Nucleated cell counts per sample were estimated from amplification of reference gene primers within the assay. To quantify the absolute abundance of each unique TCRbeta CDR3 rearrangement, sequence reads were collapsed and filtered. For each sample, productive Simpson clonality was calculated as the square root of Simpson's diversity index over productive rearrangements. The source is immuneACCESS, and TCRdb retained only in-frame sequences with V and J called. Part of the clones is not carried over; for the studies checked, unresolved V genes explain less than half of this, and the remainder is unexplained. V, J and clone size were drawn from that table, and D and trimming were deduced from the DNA. The sample profile shows a few hundred thousand clones; more than 70% of them were found once. The leading ten clones occupy about 1.1% of the sample.

Participants in the prospective study were aged roughly 18 to 89 years, lived in 20 to 25 United States geographic areas, and enrolled through a virtual design. In the prospective study, participants were assigned to cohorts based on the clinical history participants reported in a screening survey and a study questionnaire. Recovered participants in ImmuneRACE Cohort 3 were defined by two consecutive negative NP/OP PCR tests, clearance by a healthcare professional, or resolution of symptoms. Mobile phlebotomists in the prospective study collected whole blood, serum and a nasopharyngeal or oropharyngeal swab from every participant. Additional blood draws and questionnaires over an approximately 2-month period could optionally be provided by prospective study participants. Prospective study blood samples were shipped either frozen or at room temperature before DNA extraction. CDR1 and CDR2, per the germline V gene, are WSHSY and SAAADI. Measured from the cysteine to the phenylalanine, the CDR3 is 16 residues long. The read is trimmed to its CDR3 DNA, 48 bases read in frame from base 1. From V the trimming removes 6 bases and from J it removes 1 base, while the gene matches leave 8 bases of the junction unaccounted for.

Here is what the overall study found, with its caveats: The amount of clinical and demographic metadata varied by source and participant and was provided uncurated.

The V and J segments used are TRBV10-2 and TRBJ1-4; TRBD1 matches 7 bases in the middle. The receptor was isolated from a woman aged 18-29 years who had recovered from COVID-19. The sample consisted of PBMCs or T cells enriched from blood (not recorded which). Here the CDR3 is given as CASRRGQSLTNEKLFF. The nucleotide sequence reads as follows: TGCGCCAGCAGGAGGGGACAGTCACTAACTAATGAAAAACTGTTTTTT.